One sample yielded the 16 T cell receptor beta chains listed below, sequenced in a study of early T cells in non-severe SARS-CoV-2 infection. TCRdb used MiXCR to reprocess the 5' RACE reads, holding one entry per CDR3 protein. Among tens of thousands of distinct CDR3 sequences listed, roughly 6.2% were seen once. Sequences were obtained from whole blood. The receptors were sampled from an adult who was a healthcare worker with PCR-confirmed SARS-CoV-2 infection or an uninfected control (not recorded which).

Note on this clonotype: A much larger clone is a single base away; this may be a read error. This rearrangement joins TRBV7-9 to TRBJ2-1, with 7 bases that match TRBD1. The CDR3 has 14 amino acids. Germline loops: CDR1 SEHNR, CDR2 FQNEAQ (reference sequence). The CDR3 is CASSSDRPDNVQFF. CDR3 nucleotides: TGTGCCAGCAGCTCGGACAGGCCAGACAATGTGCAGTTCTTC.

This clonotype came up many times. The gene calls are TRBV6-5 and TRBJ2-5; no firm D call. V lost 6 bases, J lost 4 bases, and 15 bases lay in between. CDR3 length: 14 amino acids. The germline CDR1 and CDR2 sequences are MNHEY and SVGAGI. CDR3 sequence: CASRNGNRRETQYF. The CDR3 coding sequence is TGTGCCAGCAGGAATGGGAACAGAAGAGAGACCCAGTACTTC.

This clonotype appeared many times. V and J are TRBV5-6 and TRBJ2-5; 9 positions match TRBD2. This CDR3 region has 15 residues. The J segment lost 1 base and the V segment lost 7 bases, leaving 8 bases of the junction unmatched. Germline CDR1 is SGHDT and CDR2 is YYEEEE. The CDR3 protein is CASQLAGVVQETQYF. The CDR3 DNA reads TGTGCCAGCCAATTAGCGGGGGTCGTCCAAGAGACCCAGTACTTC.

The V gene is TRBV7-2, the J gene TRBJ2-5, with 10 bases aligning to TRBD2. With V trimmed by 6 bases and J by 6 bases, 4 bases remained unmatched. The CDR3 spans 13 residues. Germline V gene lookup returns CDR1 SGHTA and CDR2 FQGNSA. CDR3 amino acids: CASSLAGVQTQYF. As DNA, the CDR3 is TGTGCCAGCAGTCTAGCGGGGGTACAGACCCAGTACTTC.

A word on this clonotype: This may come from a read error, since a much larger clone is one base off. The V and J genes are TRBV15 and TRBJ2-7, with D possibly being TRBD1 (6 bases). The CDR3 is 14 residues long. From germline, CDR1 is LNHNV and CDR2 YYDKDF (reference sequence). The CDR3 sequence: CATCRFRGPYEQYF. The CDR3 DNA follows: TGTGCCACCTGCAGGTTCAGGGGCCCCTACGAGCAGTACTTC.

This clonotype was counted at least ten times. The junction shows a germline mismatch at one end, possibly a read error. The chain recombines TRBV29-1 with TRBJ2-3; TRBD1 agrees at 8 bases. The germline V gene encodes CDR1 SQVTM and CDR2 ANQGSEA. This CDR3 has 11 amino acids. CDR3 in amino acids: CSGKTGDTQFF. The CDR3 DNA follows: TGCAGCGGTAAGACAGGGGACACGCAGTTTTTT.

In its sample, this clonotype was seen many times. The CDR3 nucleotides read TGTGCCAGCTCACCTAGACAGGGGACCACAGATACGCAGTATTTT. Translating gives CASSPRQGTTDTQYF. This chain joins TRBV18 and TRBJ2-3; 8 bases align to TRBD1. Losses at the gene ends were 3 bases for V and 2 bases for J; bases not matched to a gene: 4. Germline loops: CDR1 KGHSH, CDR2 LQKENI. CDR3 length equals 15 residues.

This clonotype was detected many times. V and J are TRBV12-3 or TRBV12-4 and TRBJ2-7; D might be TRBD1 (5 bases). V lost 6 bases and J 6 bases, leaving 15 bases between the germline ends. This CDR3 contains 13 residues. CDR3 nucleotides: TGTGCCAGCAGGACCAGGGAAACTGGCGAGCAGTACTTC. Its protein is CASRTRETGEQYF.

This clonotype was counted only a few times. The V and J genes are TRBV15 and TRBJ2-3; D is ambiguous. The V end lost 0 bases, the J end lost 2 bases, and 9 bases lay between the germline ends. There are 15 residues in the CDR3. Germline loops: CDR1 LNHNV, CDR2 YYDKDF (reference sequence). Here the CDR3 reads CATSRDDNPTDTQYF. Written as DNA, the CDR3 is TGTGCCACCAGCAGAGATGACAATCCCACAGATACGCAGTATTTT. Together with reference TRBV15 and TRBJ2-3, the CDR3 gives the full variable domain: DAMVIQNPRYQVTQFGKPVTLSCSQTLNHNVMYWYQQKSSQAPKLLFHYYDKDFNNEADTPDNFQSRRPNTSFCFLDIRSPGLGDTAMYLCATSRDDNPTDTQYFGPGTRLTVL.

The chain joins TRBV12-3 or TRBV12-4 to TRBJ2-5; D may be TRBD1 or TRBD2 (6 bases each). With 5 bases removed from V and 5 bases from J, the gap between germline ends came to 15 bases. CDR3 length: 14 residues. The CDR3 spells CASSPGAGDETQYF. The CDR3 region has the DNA TGTGCCAGCAGTCCGGGGGCAGGGGACGAGACCCAGTACTTC.

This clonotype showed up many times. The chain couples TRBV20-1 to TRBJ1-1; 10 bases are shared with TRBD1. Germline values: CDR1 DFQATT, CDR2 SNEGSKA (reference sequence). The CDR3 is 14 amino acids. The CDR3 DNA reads TGCAGCACTAGGGACAGGGGTTATCGGACTGAAGCTTTCTTT. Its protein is CSTRDRGYRTEAFF.

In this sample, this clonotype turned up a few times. The CDR3 sequence is CASSNSEGTDTQYF. CDR3 DNA sequence: TGTGCCAGCAGCAATAGCGAGGGCACAGATACGCAGTATTTT. The V and J genes are TRBV3-1 and TRBJ2-3; D possibly corresponds to TRBD2 (5 bases). This CDR3 comprises 14 residues. V was shortened by 5 bases and J by 1 base, with 10 bases between the two germline ends. The germline V gene encodes CDR1 LGHDT and CDR2 YNNKEL (reference sequence).

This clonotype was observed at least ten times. The CDR3 loop reads CASSRTSWDQETQYF. As DNA, the CDR3 is TGTGCCAGCAGCCGGACTAGCTGGGACCAAGAGACCCAGTACTTC. The chain carries TRBV28 and TRBJ2-5; TRBD2 agrees at 8 bases. This CDR3 comprises 15 residues. V dropped 6 bases and J dropped 0; count of bases not matched to a gene: 6. From germline, CDR1 is MDHEN and CDR2 SYDVKM.

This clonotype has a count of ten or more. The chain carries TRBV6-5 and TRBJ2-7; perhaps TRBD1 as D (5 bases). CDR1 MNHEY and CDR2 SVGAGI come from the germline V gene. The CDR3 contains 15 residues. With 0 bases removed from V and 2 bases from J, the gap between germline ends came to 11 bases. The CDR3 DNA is TGTGCCAGCAGTTACTCAGGGGAAGGGACCTACGAGCAGTACTTC. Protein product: CASSYSGEGTYEQYF.

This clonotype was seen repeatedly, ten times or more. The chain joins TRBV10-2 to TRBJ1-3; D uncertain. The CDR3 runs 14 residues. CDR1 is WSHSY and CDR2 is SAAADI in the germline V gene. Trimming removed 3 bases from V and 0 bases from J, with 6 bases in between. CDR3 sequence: CASSEPSSGNTIYF. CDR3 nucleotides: TGCGCCAGCAGTGAACCGAGCTCTGGAAACACCATATATTTT.

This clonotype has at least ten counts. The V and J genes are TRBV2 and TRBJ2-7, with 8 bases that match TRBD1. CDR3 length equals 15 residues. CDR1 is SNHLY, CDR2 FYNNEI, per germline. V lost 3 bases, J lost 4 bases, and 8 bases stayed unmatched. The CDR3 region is CASSEEGQGAYEQYF. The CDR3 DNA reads TGTGCCAGCAGTGAGGAGGGGCAGGGGGCGTACGAGCAGTACTTC.